A single sample is the source of the 8 T cell receptor beta chains below, sequenced in a study of cytomegalovirus exposure and HLA in healthy donors. PCR employed 60 Vbeta and 13 Jbeta primers. The assay was immunoSEQ multiplex PCR, and TCRdb's table has in-frame clones only and misses some. The sample holds about 130,000 clones, approximately 80% seen once. The sequenced sample was PBMCs. The receptors shown here come from a man in his thirties or forties in good health and CMV-seronegative.

This clone was counted between two and nine times. This chain joins TRBV18 and TRBJ1-1, with 9 bases that match TRBD1. V lost 5 bases to trimming and J lost 4 bases; unmatched junction nucleotides: 14. Germline loops: CDR1 KGHSH, CDR2 LQKENI. The CDR3 consists of 17 residues. CDR3 DNA sequence: TGTGCCAGCTCAATTGTAGTACAGGGGGCGGGGACCACTGAAGCTTTCTTT. Its translation: CASSIVVQGAGTTEAFF.

V gene TRBV5-4 combines with J gene TRBJ2-5; 9 bases line up with TRBD2. V gave up 4 bases and J gave up 1 base; unmatched junction bases: 8. This CDR3 has 16 amino acids. The germline V gene has CDR1 SGHNT and CDR2 YYREEE (reference sequence). As DNA, the CDR3 is TGTGCCAGCAGCGGGAATGCGGGAGGGCGCCAAGAGACCCAGTACTTC. Protein product: CASSGNAGGRQETQYF.

The chain recombines TRBV7-2 with TRBJ1-4, with 8 bases matching TRBD1. The CDR3 covers 14 residues. With 3 bases clipped from V and 8 bases from J, the junction kept 5 bases outside the gene matches. CDR1 is SGHTA and CDR2 is FQGNSA in the germline V gene. The CDR3 spells CASSFGQGQEKLFF. In nucleotides, the CDR3 is TGTGCCAGCAGCTTCGGACAGGGTCAAGAAAAACTGTTTTTT.

This clone was observed a few times. V usage is TRBV5-1 and J usage is TRBJ1-1; 7 bases agree with TRBD1. The J segment lost 5 bases and the V segment lost 6 bases, leaving 4 bases of the junction unmatched. Germline loops: CDR1 SGHRS, CDR2 YFSETQ. This CDR3 has 12 amino acids. CDR3 sequence (DNA): TGCGCCAGCAAGGAGGGGGCAACTGAAGCTTTCTTT. This gives the protein CASKEGATEAFF.

The gene calls are TRBV29-1 and TRBJ2-7; D is undetermined. CDR3 length equals 14 residues. In germline, CDR1 is SQVTM, CDR2 ANQGSEA. Trimming cost V 1 base and J 5 bases, with 15 bases left between them. This CDR3 reads CSVEGVDNSDEQYF. For the CDR3, the DNA is TGCAGCGTTGAAGGGGTCGACAATTCTGACGAGCAGTACTTC.

The gene calls are TRBV5-6 and TRBJ2-2; D unclear. The germline V and J ends were trimmed by 4 bases and 6 bases, with 13 bases remaining between them. The CDR3 runs to 14 residues. Germline V gene lookup returns CDR1 SGHDT and CDR2 YYEEEE. The CDR3 here is CASSRDLAPGELFF. The CDR3 DNA follows: TGTGCCAGCAGCCGAGACTTAGCTCCCGGGGAGCTGTTTTTT. Based on the CDR3 plus reference TRBV5-6 and TRBJ2-2, the full variable domain is DAGVTQSPTHLIKTRGQQVTLRCSPKSGHDTVSWYQQALGQGPQFIFQYYEEEERQRGNFPDRFSGHQFPNYSSELNVNALLLGDSALYLCASSRDLAPGELFFGEGSRLTVL.

The genes are TRBV6-1 and TRBJ2-2, with D unclear. With 6 bases removed from V and 4 bases from J, the gap between germline ends came to 9 bases. Germline CDR1 is MNHNS and CDR2 is SASEGT. This CDR3 is 13 amino acids long. CDR3 DNA sequence: TGTGCCAGCAGGGGCCCCCTCACCGGGGAGCTGTTTTTT. Translated: CASRGPLTGELFF.

The chain employs TRBV2 and TRBJ1-2; 9 positions match TRBD1. Germline values: CDR1 SNHLY, CDR2 FYNNEI. With 8 bases clipped from V and 4 bases from J, the junction kept 5 bases outside the gene matches. The CDR3 has 13 amino acids. The CDR3 is CASRTGVVYGYTF. The CDR3 nucleotides read TGTGCCAGCCGGACAGGGGTCGTCTATGGCTACACCTTC.